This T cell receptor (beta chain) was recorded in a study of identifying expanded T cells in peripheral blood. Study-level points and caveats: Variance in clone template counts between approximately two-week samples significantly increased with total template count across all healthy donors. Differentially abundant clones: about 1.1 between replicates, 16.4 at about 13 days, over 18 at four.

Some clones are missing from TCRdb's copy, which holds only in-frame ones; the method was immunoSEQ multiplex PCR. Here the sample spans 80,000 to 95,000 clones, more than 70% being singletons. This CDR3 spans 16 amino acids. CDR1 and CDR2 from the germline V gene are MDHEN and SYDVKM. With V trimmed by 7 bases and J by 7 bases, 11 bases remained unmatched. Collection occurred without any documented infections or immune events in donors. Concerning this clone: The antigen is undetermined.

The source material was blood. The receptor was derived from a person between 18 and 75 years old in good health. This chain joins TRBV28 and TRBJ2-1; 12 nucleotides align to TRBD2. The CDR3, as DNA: TGTGCCAGCACCCCGTCTAGGCTAGCGGGGGGGAATGAGCAGTTCTTC. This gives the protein CASTPSRLAGGNEQFF.